Below, 11 T cell receptor beta chains from the same sample are listed, as sequenced in a study of blood T cells in healthy people across ages. For the second PCR, which ran for about 7 to 11 cycles, a sample-barcoded 5' primer and a J-beta primer mix were used. One entry per CDR3 protein results from TCRdb running MiXCR on the 5' RACE reads. The top ten hold 20% to 25% of the sample, which has some 1.8 million distinct CDR3 sequences, about 39% seen once. The sequenced sample was blood. The receptors were gathered from a human donor in good health.

This chain joins TRBV12-3 or TRBV12-4 and TRBJ2-4; D gene ambiguous. The CDR3 loop spans 15 amino acids. The V end was cut by 5 bases, the J end by 4 bases, with 15 bases between. This CDR3 reads CASSPASFAKNIQYF. The CDR3 DNA reads TGTGCCAGCAGTCCCGCTAGTTTTGCAAAAAACATTCAGTACTTC.

In this sample, this clonotype turned up a few times. The V and J genes are TRBV7-2 and TRBJ1-6; D remains unclear. This CDR3 is 14 amino acids long. The V gene's germline CDR1 is SGHTA and CDR2 FQGNSA. Trimming removed 4 bases from V and 7 bases from J, with 11 bases in between. As DNA, the CDR3 is TGTGCCAGCAGCTATGGCACTGCCAATTCACCCCTCCACTTT. This gives the protein CASSYGTANSPLHF.

This chain connects TRBV4-3 to TRBJ2-3; 9 positions match TRBD2. The CDR3 is made up of 16 amino acids. Germline values: CDR1 LGHNA, CDR2 YSLEER. V was pared by 0 bases and J by 6 bases, with 7 bases of the junction left unmatched. CDR3 nucleotide sequence: TGCGCCAGCAGCCAAGATCCTGCGGGGGGGGGCGATACGCAGTATTTT. This translates into CASSQDPAGGGDTQYF.

DNA for the CDR3: TGTGCCAGCTCAGGGCGGACAGGGACGGTCCACGAGCAGTACTTC. Amino acid sequence: CASSGRTGTVHEQYF. The chain is built from TRBV18 and TRBJ2-4; 8 bases agree with TRBD1. TRBJ2-7 matches the DNA end more closely, so the J call is doubtful. Germline lookup yields CDR1 KGHSH and CDR2 LQKENI. The CDR3 contains 15 residues.

The chain recombines TRBV28 with TRBJ2-5, with a possible D match to TRBD1 (6 bases). The V end was cut by 7 bases, the J end by 1 base, with 19 bases between. Germline CDR1 and CDR2: MDHEN and SYDVKM. The CDR3 consists of 16 residues. The CDR3 here is CASTPWARGLQETQYF. In DNA, the CDR3 is TGTGCCAGCACCCCATGGGCCAGGGGCCTCCAAGAGACCCAGTACTTC.

The CDR3 region has the DNA TGTGCCAGCAGCCCCGGGTCGAGGAGGCTGTTTTTT. Protein sequence: CASSPGSRRLFF. J is TRBJ2-2 and V is TRBV7-9; D gene unclear. Germline CDR1 reads SEHNR; CDR2 reads FQNEAQ (reference sequence). CDR3 length: 12 amino acids. V was pared by 5 bases and J by 13 bases, with 14 bases between.

This chain connects TRBV11-2 to TRBJ2-5, with unresolved D. Per germline, CDR1 SGHAT and CDR2 FQNNGV. Trimming took off 0 bases at V and 7 bases at J, with 12 bases between the two ends. This CDR3 comprises 14 residues. For the CDR3, the DNA is TGTGCCAGCAGCTTAGATGGACCACCCCGGACCCAGTACTTC. Its protein product is CASSLDGPPRTQYF.

This rearrangement joins TRBV6-5 to TRBJ2-1; tentatively, D is TRBD1 or TRBD2 (6 bases each). The germline V gene has CDR1 MNHEY and CDR2 SVGAGI. The CDR3 contains 12 residues. The V end was cut by 6 bases, the J end by 10 bases, with 13 bases between. CDR3 in amino acids: CASRQGLGEQFF. The CDR3 coding sequence is TGTGCCAGCAGACAGGGACTGGGCGAGCAGTTCTTC.

This rearrangement joins TRBV19 to TRBJ2-1; D gene uncertain. CDR3 size: 13 residues. V was shortened by 6 bases and J by 3 bases, with 9 bases between the two germline ends. The germline CDR1 and CDR2 sequences are LNHDA and SQIVND (reference sequence). Here the CDR3 reads CASRRTDYNEQFF. The CDR3 coding sequence is TGTGCCAGTAGGAGGACGGACTACAATGAGCAGTTCTTC.

The chain employs TRBV4-3 and TRBJ2-3; TRBD2 agrees at 9 bases. Germline values: CDR1 LGHNA, CDR2 YSLEER. The CDR3 covers 18 residues. J lost 1 base, V lost 2 bases, and 10 bases had no gene match. The CDR3, as DNA: TGCGCCAGCAGCCAACTTCCCCCGGCTAGCGGGGGCACAGATACGCAGTATTTT. Encoded protein: CASSQLPPASGGTDTQYF.

The V gene is TRBV15, the J gene TRBJ2-1; D might be TRBD1 or TRBD2, each matching 6 bases. CDR3 length: 13 amino acids. From germline, CDR1 is LNHNV and CDR2 YYDKDF (reference sequence). Trimming took 6 bases from V and 4 from J, leaving 10 bases between them. This CDR3 is CATREGEYNEQFF. CDR3 coding DNA: TGTGCCACCAGGGAGGGGGAATACAATGAGCAGTTCTTC.